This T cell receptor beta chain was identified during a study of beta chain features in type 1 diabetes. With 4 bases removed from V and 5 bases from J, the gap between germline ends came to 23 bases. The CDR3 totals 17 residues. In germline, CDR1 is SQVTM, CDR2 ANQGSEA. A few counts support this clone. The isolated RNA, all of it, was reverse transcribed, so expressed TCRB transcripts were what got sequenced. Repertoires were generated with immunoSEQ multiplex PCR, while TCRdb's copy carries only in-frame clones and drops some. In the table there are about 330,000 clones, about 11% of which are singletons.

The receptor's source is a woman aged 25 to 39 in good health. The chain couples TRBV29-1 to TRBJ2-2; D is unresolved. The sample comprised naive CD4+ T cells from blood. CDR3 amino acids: CSVGPVTGQLWTGELFF. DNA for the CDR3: TGCAGCGTTGGGCCCGTTACGGGTCAACTGTGGACCGGGGAGCTGTTTTTT.